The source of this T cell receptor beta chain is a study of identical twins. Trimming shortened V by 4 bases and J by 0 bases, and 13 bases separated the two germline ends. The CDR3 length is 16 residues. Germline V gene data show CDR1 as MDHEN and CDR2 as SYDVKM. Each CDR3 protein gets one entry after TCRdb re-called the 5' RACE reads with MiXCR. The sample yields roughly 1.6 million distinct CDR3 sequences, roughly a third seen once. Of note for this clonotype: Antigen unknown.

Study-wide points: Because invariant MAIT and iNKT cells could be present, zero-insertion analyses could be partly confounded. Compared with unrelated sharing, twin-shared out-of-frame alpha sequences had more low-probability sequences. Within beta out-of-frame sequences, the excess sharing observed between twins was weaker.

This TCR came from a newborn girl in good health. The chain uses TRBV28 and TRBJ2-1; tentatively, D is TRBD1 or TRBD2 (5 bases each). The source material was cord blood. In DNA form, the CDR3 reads TGTGCCAGCAGTTGGACTGGGACGGGCTCCTACAATGAGCAGTTCTTC. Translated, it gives CASSWTGTGSYNEQFF.